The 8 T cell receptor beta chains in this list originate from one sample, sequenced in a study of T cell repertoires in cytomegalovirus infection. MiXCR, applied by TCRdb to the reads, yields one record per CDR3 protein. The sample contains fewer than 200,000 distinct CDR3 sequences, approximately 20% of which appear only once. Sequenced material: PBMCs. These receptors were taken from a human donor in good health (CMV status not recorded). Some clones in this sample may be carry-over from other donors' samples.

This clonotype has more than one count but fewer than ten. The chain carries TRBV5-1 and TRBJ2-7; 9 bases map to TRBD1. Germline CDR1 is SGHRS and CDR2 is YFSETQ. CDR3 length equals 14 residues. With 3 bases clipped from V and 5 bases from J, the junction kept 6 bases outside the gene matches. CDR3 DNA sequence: TGCGCCAGCAGCTGGGGGGACAGGGTCCACGAGCAGTACTTC. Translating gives CASSWGDRVHEQYF.

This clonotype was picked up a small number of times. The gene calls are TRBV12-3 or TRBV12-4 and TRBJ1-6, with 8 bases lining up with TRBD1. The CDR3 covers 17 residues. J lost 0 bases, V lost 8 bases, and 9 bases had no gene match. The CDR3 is CASGPGTGTSYNSPLHF. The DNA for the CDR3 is TGTGCCAGCGGACCCGGGACAGGAACCTCCTATAATTCACCCCTCCACTTT.

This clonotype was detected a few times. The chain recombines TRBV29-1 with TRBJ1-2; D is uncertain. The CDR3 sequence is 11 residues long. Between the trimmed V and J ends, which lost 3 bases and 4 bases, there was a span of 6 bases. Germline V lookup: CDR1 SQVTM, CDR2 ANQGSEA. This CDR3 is CSVDRSYGYTF. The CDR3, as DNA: TGCAGCGTTGACAGGAGCTATGGCTACACCTTC.

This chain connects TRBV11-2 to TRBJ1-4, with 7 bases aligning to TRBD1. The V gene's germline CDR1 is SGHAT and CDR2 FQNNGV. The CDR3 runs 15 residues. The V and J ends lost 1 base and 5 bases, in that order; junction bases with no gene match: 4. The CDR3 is CASSLVGQSNEKLFF. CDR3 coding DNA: TGTGCCAGCAGCTTAGTGGGACAGAGCAATGAAAAACTGTTTTTT. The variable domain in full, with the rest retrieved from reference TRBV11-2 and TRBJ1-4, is EAGVAQSPRYKIIEKRQSVAFWCNPISGHATLYWYQQILGQGPKLLIQFQNNGVVDDSQLPKDRFSAERLKGVDSTLKIQPAKLEDSAVYLCASSLVGQSNEKLFFGSGTQLSVL.

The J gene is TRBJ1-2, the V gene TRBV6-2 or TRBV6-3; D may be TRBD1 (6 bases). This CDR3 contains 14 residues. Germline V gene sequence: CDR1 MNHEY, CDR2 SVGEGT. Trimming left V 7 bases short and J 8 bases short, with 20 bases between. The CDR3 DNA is TGTGCCAGCAACGGGGGCCCTCTTTCAGGAGGCTACACCTTC. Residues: CASNGGPLSGGYTF.

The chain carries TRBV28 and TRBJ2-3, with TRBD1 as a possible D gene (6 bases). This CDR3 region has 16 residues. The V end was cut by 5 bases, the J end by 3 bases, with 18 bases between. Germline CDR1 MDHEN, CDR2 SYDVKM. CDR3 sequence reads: CASSAHTGTSTDTQYF. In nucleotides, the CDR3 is TGTGCCAGCAGTGCGCACACCGGGACATCGACAGATACGCAGTATTTT.

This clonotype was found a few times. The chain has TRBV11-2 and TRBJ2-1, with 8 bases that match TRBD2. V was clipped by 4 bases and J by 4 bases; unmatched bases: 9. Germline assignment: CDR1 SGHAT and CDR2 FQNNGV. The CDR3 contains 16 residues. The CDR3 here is CASSSSRGGRYNEQFF. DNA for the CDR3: TGTGCCAGCAGCTCTTCCCGCGGGGGGCGGTACAATGAGCAGTTCTTC. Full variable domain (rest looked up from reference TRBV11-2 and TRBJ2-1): EAGVAQSPRYKIIEKRQSVAFWCNPISGHATLYWYQQILGQGPKLLIQFQNNGVVDDSQLPKDRFSAERLKGVDSTLKIQPAKLEDSAVYLCASSSSRGGRYNEQFFGPGTRLTVL.

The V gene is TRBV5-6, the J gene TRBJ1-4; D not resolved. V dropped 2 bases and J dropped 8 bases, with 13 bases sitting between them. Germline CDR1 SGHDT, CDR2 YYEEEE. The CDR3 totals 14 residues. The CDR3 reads CASSFYPSEEKLFF. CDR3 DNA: TGTGCCAGCAGCTTCTACCCGAGCGAAGAAAAACTGTTTTTT.